This T cell receptor beta chain was sequenced during a study of blood T cell repertoires in COVID-19. Study-wide context: The study drew acute and convalescent COVID-19 samples from the United States, Italy and Spain. PBMCs, B-cell-depleted T cells, or T cells were the source of the cDNA or gDNA that made up the material.

This clone occurred a few times. Individuals aged about 18 to 89 years were recruited from fewer than 25 US areas. Among Cohort 3 donors, those recovered had two negative PCRs, clearance, or symptom resolution. Sequenced by immunoSEQ multiplex PCR; TCRdb stores in-frame clones only, minus some. The sample shows 200,000 to 250,000 clones, about 79% of them seen only once. The clonotype comes from a woman aged 55-75 years who had recovered from COVID-19. Sequencing input: PBMCs or T cells enriched from blood (not recorded which).

CDR3 residues: CASSSSRGGYNEQFF. The DNA for the CDR3 is TGTGCCAGCAGCTCAAGCCGGGGGGGTTACAATGAGCAGTTCTTC. The V and J genes are TRBV7-3 and TRBJ2-1; 8 nucleotides align to TRBD2. The ends lost 4 bases at V and 4 bases at J; junction bases unmatched: 6. Germline CDR1 and CDR2: SGHTA and FQGTGA. The CDR3 totals 15 residues. The full variable domain, rest sourced from reference TRBV7-3 and TRBJ2-1, is GAGVSQTPSNKVTEKGKYVELRCDPISGHTALYWYRQSLGQGPEFLIYFQGTGAADDSGLPNDRFFAVRPEGSVSTLKIQRTERGDSAVYLCASSSSRGGYNEQFFGPGTRLTVL.